The TCR beta chain under discussion was sequenced for a study of cytomegalovirus exposure and HLA in healthy donors. 60 Vbeta and 13 Jbeta primers were used in PCR. Method: immunoSEQ multiplex PCR; TCRdb's copy keeps in-frame clones and lacks some. Counted here are over 150,000 clones, 77% occurring once; the ten biggest clones make up about 2.6%. The CDR3 runs to 14 residues. Germline loops: CDR1 SEHNR, CDR2 FQNEAQ (reference sequence). J was trimmed by 3 bases and V by 3 bases; bases with no gene match: 3. Sequenced sample: PBMCs. The chain carries TRBV7-9 and TRBJ2-7; TRBD2 matches at 9 bases. The TCR was taken from a woman in her thirties or forties in good health and CMV-seropositive. CDR3 in DNA: TGTGCCAGCAGCTTTAGCGGGAGTAACTACGAGCAGTACTTC. Encoded protein: CASSFSGSNYEQYF.